Listed below are T cell receptor beta chains from one sample, sequenced in a study of human T cells and chemical hapten exposure. From the 5' RACE reads, TCRdb called clonotypes with MiXCR, one entry per CDR3 protein. The sample comprises 130,000 or so distinct CDR3 sequences, roughly 4% of which are singletons, and approximately 1.4% rests with the top ten. Every receptor here comes from a female donor in good health. Both conserved end residues are part of each CDR3. The D gene is left open where the match is weak. The size field is filled for only some rows; it gives once, few, many or a size class.

TRBJ2-7	TRBV27	TRBD1	many	TGTGCCAGCAGTTACTTCACAGGGGCCCGCTACGAGCAGTACTTC	CASSYFTGARYEQYF
TRBJ2-1	TRBV6-6	-	many	TGTGCCAGCAGTTACTACAACAGCCCCGATGAGCAGTTCTTC	CASSYYNSPDEQFF
TRBJ2-3	TRBV28	TRBD2	-	TGTGCCACCCCATCAGCGGGGGGGCGAGGCACAGATACGCAGTATTTT	CATPSAGGRGTDTQYF
TRBJ1-4	TRBV12-3/TRBV12-4	TRBD1	many	TGTGCCAGCACGGACAGGGGGCAGGAAAAACTGTTTTTT	CASTDRGQEKLFF
TRBJ2-2	TRBV5-1	TRBD1	many	TGCGCCAGCAGCTTACAACCGGGACAGGGCACCGGGGAGCTGTTTTTT	CASSLQPGQGTGELFF
TRBJ2-2	TRBV2	TRBD1	many	TGTGCCAGCAGGGGACAGATAGACACCGGGGAGCTGTTTTTT	CASRGQIDTGELFF
TRBJ1-1	TRBV6-1	-	many	TGTGCCAGCAGTGGGTTGAGAAGGGCGACTGAAGCTTTCTTT	CASSGLRRATEAFF
TRBJ2-7	TRBV27	-	-	TGTGCCAGCAGTCCCCAGATGGGTAGGGGCTACGAGCAGTACTTC	CASSPQMGRGYEQYF
TRBJ2-7	TRBV28	TRBD1	many	TGTGCCAGCAGCCCTTCAGGGGGGACAGGCTCCTACGAGCAGTACTTC	CASSPSGGTGSYEQYF
TRBJ1-2	TRBV6-1	-	many	TGTGCCAGCAGTGCACAGGCCCGAGAAAACTATGGCTACACCTTC	CASSAQARENYGYTF
TRBJ2-7	TRBV29-1	TRBD1	-	TGCAGCGCCGGGACAGTAGAATACGAGCAGTACTTC	CSAGTVEYEQYF
TRBJ1-4	TRBV12-3/TRBV12-4	-	many	TGTGCCAGCAGTATGGGACACGGTAATGAAAAACTGTTTTTT	CASSMGHGNEKLFF
TRBJ2-7	TRBV5-6	-	many	TGTGCCAGCAGCACGTCGAAGGGGGAGCAGTACTTC	CASSTSKGEQYF
TRBJ2-1	TRBV5-1	TRBD2	-	TGCGCCAGCAGCTTTGGGACTAGCATCTTCAATGAGCAGTTCTTC	CASSFGTSIFNEQFF
TRBJ1-6	TRBV6-5	-	many	TGTGCCAGCAGTTACCGCCGGGGTCCGAGCTCCTATAATTCACCCCTCCACTTT	CASSYRRGPSSYNSPLHF
TRBJ1-1	TRBV10-3	-	many	TGTGCCATCAGTGAGCGGGGCGGGGGGACTGAAGCTTTCTTT	CAISERGGGTEAFF
TRBJ2-3	TRBV28	TRBD2	many	TGTGCCAGCAGTTTATCTTCGGCGGGGGTCGGCACAGATACGCAGTATTTT	CASSLSSAGVGTDTQYF
TRBJ2-1	TRBV21-1	-	many	TGTGCCAGCAGCAACTGGGCACACAATGAGCAGTTCTTC	CASSNWAHNEQFF
TRBJ2-7	TRBV6-6	-	many	TGTGCCAGCACTGAGACCCCGGCAGGGGACCCCCACTTC	CASTETPAGDPHF
TRBJ1-5	TRBV6-2/TRBV6-3	-	-	TGTGCCAGCAGTTACCCTACGCGGCCCCAGCATTTT	CASSYPTRPQHF
TRBJ1-1	TRBV5-1	-	-	TGCGCCAGCAGCTTCGGCAGGGACACTGAAGCTTTCTTT	CASSFGRDTEAFF
TRBJ2-7	TRBV12-5	TRBD1	many	TGTGCTAGTGGTCTCCCAACAGGGGGCGAAGCCTACGAGCAGTACTTC	CASGLPTGGEAYEQYF
TRBJ2-5	TRBV29-1	-	many	TGCAGCGTTGAAGTGGTGTGGGGATCCAAGTACCAAGAGACCCAGTACTTC	CSVEVVWGSKYQETQYF
TRBJ1-1	TRBV18	-	many	TGTGCCAGCTCACCACGGCTCGGGGGCCCTAGGGTACAGTCCACTGAAGCTTTCTTT	CASSPRLGGPRVQSTEAFF
TRBJ1-5	TRBV20-1	TRBD1	many	TGCAGTGCTAGAGAGGGACAGCGACATCAGCCCCAGCATTTT	CSAREGQRHQPQHF
TRBJ1-2	TRBV3-1	-	many	TGTGCCAGCAGCCAACAGATCCAGGGCCCGGGCTACACCTTC	CASSQQIQGPGYTF
TRBJ1-5	TRBV7-2	-	few	TGTGCCAGCAGTTTTCGACAGAGCAATCAGCCCCAGCATTTT	CASSFRQSNQPQHF
TRBJ1-2	TRBV12-3/TRBV12-4	-	many	TGTGCCAGCAGTTACGGAGCTAACTATGGCTACACCTTC	CASSYGANYGYTF
TRBJ2-3	TRBV27	TRBD1	many	TGTGCCAGCAGTCCCGACAGGGGGGAAATCACAGATACGCAGTATTTT	CASSPDRGEITDTQYF
TRBJ1-5	TRBV10-3	-	many	TGTGCCATCAGTGAAGACAGCGATCAGCCCCAGCATTTT	CAISEDSDQPQHF
TRBJ2-3	TRBV9	-	-	TGTGCCAGCAGCGTAGATGCGTCCACAGATACGCAGTATTTT	CASSVDASTDTQYF
TRBJ2-5	TRBV6-5	TRBD1	-	TGTGCCAGCAGGGGGACAGGACAAGAGACCCAGTACTTC	CASRGTGQETQYF
TRBJ2-3	TRBV11-2	-	many	TGTGCCAGCAGCTTAGATCTGGCGGGGATCACAGATACGCAGTATTTT	CASSLDLAGITDTQYF
TRBJ1-2	TRBV7-6	-	many	TGTGCCAGCAGCATGAGCGGGACACGCTATGGCTACACCTTC	CASSMSGTRYGYTF
TRBJ2-3	TRBV7-9	TRBD2	many	TGTGCCAGCAGCTCCTCCGGGGGACTAGCGGGGAGCTACACAGATACGCAGTATTTT	CASSSSGGLAGSYTDTQYF
TRBJ2-7	TRBV7-8	-	many	TGTGCCAGCAGCTTAGGGCGGTGGTCCTACGAGCAGTACTTC	CASSLGRWSYEQYF
TRBJ1-1	TRBV24-1	-	-	TGTGCCACCCGAGGGCCAGGCCGCCTTAGCACTGAAGCTTTCTTT	CATRGPGRLSTEAFF
TRBJ2-3	TRBV5-1	TRBD1	few	TGCGCCAGCAGTCCCGACAGGGGATTATCTACTAGCACAGATACGCAGTATTTT	CASSPDRGLSTSTDTQYF